Each of the 9 T cell receptor beta chains below was sequenced from the same sample in a study of T-cell reconstitution after alpha-beta-depleted transplantation in children (dated by TCRdb to between 2015 and 2016). The sample's treatment or condition label is to be understood as: allogeneic hematopoietic cell transplantation with graft depleted of TCRalphabeta T cells and CD19 B cells. Receptor libraries were prepared by PCR. Sequenced on an Illumina HiSeq 2500. TCR libraries were prepared with molecular barcoding, using unique molecular identifiers to normalize TCRbeta repertoire quantification. TCRdb reprocessed the public reads (quality trimming at Q25 with fastp, clone calling with MiXCR) and kept in-frame beta chains. Each entry is one CDR3 protein sequence, shown with its most common DNA and genes. Within this sample are around 670,000 distinct CDR3 sequences, with around 14% of them counted one time only. The biggest ten clones account for 0.75% to 0.85% of the sample.

Sequencing was performed on PBMCs, taken before TCRalphabeta/CD19-depleted stem cell transplant. These receptors originate from a girl aged 2 to 10 with congenital amegakaryocytic thrombocytopenia, due to receive a stem cell transplant.

This clonotype was counted only a few times. The chain has TRBV27 and TRBJ2-1, with 10 bases that match TRBD2. The CDR3 spans 15 residues. V lost 5 bases, J lost 8 bases, and 9 bases stayed unmatched. The germline V gene has CDR1 MNHEY and CDR2 SMNVEV (reference sequence). The CDR3 coding sequence is TGTGCCAGCAGTCCGGTAGCGGGAGGACCCCATGAGCAGTTCTTC. As protein: CASSPVAGGPHEQFF.

The chain links TRBV5-1 to TRBJ2-5, with D tentatively TRBD2 (5 bases). CDR3 size: 13 residues. Germline V gene lookup returns CDR1 SGHRS and CDR2 YFSETQ. V was shortened by 1 base and J by 5 bases, with 9 bases between the two germline ends. This chain's CDR3 is CASSLRGDETQYF. The CDR3, as DNA: TGCGCCAGCAGCTTGCGGGGAGACGAGACCCAGTACTTC.

With respect to this clonotype: Likely a read error: the CDR3 ends without its conserved phenylalanine or tryptophan. This rearrangement joins TRBV7-3 to TRBJ2-6; D is ambiguous. Trimming removed 1 base from V and 0 bases from J, with 13 bases in between. Germline V gives CDR1 SGHTA, CDR2 FQGTGA. This CDR3 is built from 18 residues. This CDR3 is CASSLKSKGFSGANVLTL. In DNA form, the CDR3 reads TGTGCCAGCAGCTTAAAAAGTAAAGGATTCTCTGGGGCCAACGTCCTGACTCTC.

This chain joins TRBV28 and TRBJ2-1; the match to TRBD2 covers 7 bases. With 6 bases clipped from V and 4 bases from J, the junction kept 6 bases outside the gene matches. Germline V lookup: CDR1 MDHEN, CDR2 SYDVKM. This CDR3 contains 14 residues. The CDR3: CASSRPSGYNEQFF. CDR3 DNA: TGTGCCAGCAGCCGACCTAGCGGTTACAATGAGCAGTTCTTC. Based on the CDR3 plus reference TRBV28 and TRBJ2-1, the full variable domain is DVKVTQSSRYLVKRTGEKVFLECVQDMDHENMFWYRQDPGLGLRLIYFSYDVKMKEKGDIPEGYSVSREKKERFSLILESASTNQTSMYLCASSRPSGYNEQFFGPGTRLTVL.

This clonotype was recorded at least ten times. The chain links TRBV7-2 to TRBJ2-1; D is unclear. V was cut by 2 bases and J by 8 bases, with 13 bases left in between. The CDR3 has 14 residues. CDR1 is SGHTA, CDR2 FQGNSA, per germline. CDR3: CASSLMMWGDEQFF. The CDR3 DNA is TGTGCCAGCAGCTTAATGATGTGGGGTGATGAGCAGTTCTTC.

This clonotype came up many times. The chain links TRBV15 to TRBJ2-1, with TRBD1 matching 7 bases. This CDR3 has 17 residues. Looked up from germline, CDR1 is LNHNV and CDR2 is YYDKDF (reference sequence). V was clipped by 2 bases and J by 4 bases; unmatched bases: 11. The CDR3 sequence: CATSRRGYGTDYNEQFF. The CDR3 coding sequence is TGTGCCACCAGCAGAAGGGGTTACGGGACAGATTACAATGAGCAGTTCTTC.

There are a few counts of this clonotype. The chain couples TRBV11-2 to TRBJ2-5; D is possibly TRBD2 (5 bases). The V gene lost 1 base and the J gene lost 5 bases, with 14 bases spanning the gap. Germline CDR1 is SGHAT and CDR2 is FQNNGV. The CDR3 is 15 amino acids. As DNA, the CDR3 is TGTGCCAGCAGCTTAGGAGGAGAGGGCGCGGAGACCCAGTACTTC. As protein: CASSLGGEGAETQYF.

This sequence joins TRBV3-1 and TRBJ2-7, with D possibly being TRBD2 (6 bases). Germline V gene lookup returns CDR1 LGHDT and CDR2 YNNKEL (reference sequence). V was shortened by 4 bases and J by 0 bases, with 19 bases between the two germline ends. This CDR3 comprises 17 residues. CDR3 amino acids: CASSPEARDLSSYEQYF. CDR3 coding DNA: TGTGCCAGCAGCCCGGAAGCTCGGGACTTGAGCTCCTACGAGCAGTACTTC.

This clonotype occurred many times. An end of the junction does not agree with germline; a read error may underlie this. The J gene is TRBJ2-5, the V gene TRBV20-1, with 9 bases identical to TRBD2. The CDR3 runs to 11 residues. CDR1 and CDR2 (germline): DFQATT, SNEGSKA (reference sequence). CDR3 nucleotide sequence: TGCAGTTCTAGCGGGACCGAGACCCAGTACTTC. This gives the protein CSSSGTETQYF.